The source of this T cell receptor (beta chain) is a study of blood T cells in healthy people across ages. A second about 7 to 12 cycle PCR used barcoded and J-beta primers. Template switching added a 12-random-nucleotide identifier to every cDNA molecule. One entry per CDR3 protein results from TCRdb running MiXCR on the 5' RACE reads. The data contain about 1.5 million distinct CDR3 sequences, approximately 39% of them singletons. In germline, CDR1 is SGHTA, CDR2 FQGNSA. Deletions cut 3 bases from V and 0 bases from J, with 12 bases between. The CDR3 is 16 amino acids. Study outcomes and limitations: The recorded TCR beta diversity per million T cells decreased in a roughly linear manner with age. Among long-lived donors, naive CD4+ cells were more numerous and diversity higher than in aged donors.

Remarks on this clonotype: Its antigen remains unknown.

Sequenced: blood. The J gene is TRBJ2-1, the V gene TRBV7-2; D perhaps matches TRBD2 (5 bases). This sequence was found in a woman aged 18-29 years in good health. CDR3 DNA sequence: TGTGCCAGCAGCTTTACAGTAGAGGGCTCCTACAATGAGCAGTTCTTC. It encodes CASSFTVEGSYNEQFF. The whole variable domain, remainder taken from reference TRBV7-2 and TRBJ2-1, is GAGVSQSPSNKVTEKGKDVELRCDPISGHTALYWYRQSLGQGLEFLIYFQGNSAPDKSGLPSDRFSAERTGGSVSTLTIQRTQQEDSAVYLCASSFTVEGSYNEQFFGPGTRLTVL.